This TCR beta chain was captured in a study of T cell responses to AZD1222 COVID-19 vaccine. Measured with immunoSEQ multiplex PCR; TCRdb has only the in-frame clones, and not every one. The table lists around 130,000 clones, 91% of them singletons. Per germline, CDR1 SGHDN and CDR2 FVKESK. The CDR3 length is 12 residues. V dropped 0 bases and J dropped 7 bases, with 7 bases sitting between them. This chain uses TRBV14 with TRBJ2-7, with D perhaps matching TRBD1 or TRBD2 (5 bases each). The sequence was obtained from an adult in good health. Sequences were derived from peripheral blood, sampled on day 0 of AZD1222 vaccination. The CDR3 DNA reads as TGTGCCAGCAGCCAAGATTGGGGGGAGCAGTACTTC. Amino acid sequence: CASSQDWGEQYF.